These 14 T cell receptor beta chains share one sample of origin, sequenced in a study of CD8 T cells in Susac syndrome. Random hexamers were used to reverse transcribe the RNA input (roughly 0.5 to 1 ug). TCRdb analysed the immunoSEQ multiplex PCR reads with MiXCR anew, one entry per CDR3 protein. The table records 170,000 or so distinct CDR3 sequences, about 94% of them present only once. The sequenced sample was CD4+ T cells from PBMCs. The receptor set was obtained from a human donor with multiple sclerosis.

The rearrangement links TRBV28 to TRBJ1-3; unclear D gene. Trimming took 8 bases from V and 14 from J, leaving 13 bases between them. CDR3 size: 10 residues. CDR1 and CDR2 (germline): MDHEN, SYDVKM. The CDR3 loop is CASGTRGVYF. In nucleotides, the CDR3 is TGTGCCAGCGGTACCCGCGGCGTATATTTT.

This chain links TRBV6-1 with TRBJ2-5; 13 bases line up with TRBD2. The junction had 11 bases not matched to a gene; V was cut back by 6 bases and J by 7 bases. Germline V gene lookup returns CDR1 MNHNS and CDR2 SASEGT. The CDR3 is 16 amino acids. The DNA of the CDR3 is TGTGCCAGCAGCCCCGGGACTAGCGGGACACTAGGGACCCAGTACTTC. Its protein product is CASSPGTSGTLGTQYF.

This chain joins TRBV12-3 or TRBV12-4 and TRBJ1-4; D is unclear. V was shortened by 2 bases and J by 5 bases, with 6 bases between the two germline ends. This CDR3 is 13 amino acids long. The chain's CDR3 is CASSLRTNEKLFF. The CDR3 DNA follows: TGTGCCAGCAGTTTACGAACGAATGAAAAACTGTTTTTT.

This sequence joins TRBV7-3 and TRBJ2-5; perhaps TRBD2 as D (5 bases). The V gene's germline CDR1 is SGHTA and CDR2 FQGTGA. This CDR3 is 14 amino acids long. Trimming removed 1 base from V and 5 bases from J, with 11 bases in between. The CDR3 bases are TGTGCCAGCAGCTTAAGCGGGCCGGAGGAGACCCAGTACTTC. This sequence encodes CASSLSGPEETQYF.

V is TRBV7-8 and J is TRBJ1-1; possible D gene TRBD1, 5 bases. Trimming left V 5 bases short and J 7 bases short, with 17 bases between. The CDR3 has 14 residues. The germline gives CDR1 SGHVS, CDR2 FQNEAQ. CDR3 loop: CASSHRAGTDEAFF. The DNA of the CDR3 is TGTGCCAGCAGCCACAGAGCCGGGACCGATGAAGCTTTCTTT.

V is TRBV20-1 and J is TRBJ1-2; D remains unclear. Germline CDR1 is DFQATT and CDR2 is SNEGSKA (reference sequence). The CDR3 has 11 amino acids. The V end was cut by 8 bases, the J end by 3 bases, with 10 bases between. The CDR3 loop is CSQRRDYGYTF. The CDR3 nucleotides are TGCAGTCAAAGAAGGGACTATGGCTACACCTTC.

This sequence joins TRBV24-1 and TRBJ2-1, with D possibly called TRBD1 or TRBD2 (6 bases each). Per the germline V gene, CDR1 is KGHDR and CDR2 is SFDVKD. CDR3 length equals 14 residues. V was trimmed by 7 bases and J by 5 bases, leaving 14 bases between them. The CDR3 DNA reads TGTGCCACCAGCCCAACGCGGGACAACAATGAGCAGTTCTTC. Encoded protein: CATSPTRDNNEQFF.

The CDR3 loop reads CASSQRGGAGANVLTF. The CDR3 coding sequence is TGTGCCAGCAGCCAGAGAGGGGGAGCTGGGGCCAACGTCCTGACTTTC. The rearrangement uses TRBV6-1 and TRBJ2-6; tentatively, D is TRBD1 (6 bases). The CDR3 loop spans 16 amino acids. In germline, CDR1 is MNHNS, CDR2 SASEGT. V gave up 6 bases and J gave up 2 bases, with 14 bases separating them.

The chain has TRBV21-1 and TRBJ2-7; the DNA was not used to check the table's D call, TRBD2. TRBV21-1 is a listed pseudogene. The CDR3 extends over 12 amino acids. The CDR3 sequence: CASGGETYEQYF. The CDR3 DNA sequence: TGTGCCAGCGGAGGGGAGACCTACGAGCAGTACTTC.

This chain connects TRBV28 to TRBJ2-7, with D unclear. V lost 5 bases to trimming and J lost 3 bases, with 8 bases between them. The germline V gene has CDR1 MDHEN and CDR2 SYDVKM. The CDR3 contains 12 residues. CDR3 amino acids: CASSQQNYEQYF. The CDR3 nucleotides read TGTGCCAGCAGTCAGCAGAACTACGAGCAGTACTTC. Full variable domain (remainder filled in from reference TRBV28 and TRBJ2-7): DVKVTQSSRYLVKRTGEKVFLECVQDMDHENMFWYRQDPGLGLRLIYFSYDVKMKEKGDIPEGYSVSREKKERFSLILESASTNQTSMYLCASSQQNYEQYFGPGTRLTVT.

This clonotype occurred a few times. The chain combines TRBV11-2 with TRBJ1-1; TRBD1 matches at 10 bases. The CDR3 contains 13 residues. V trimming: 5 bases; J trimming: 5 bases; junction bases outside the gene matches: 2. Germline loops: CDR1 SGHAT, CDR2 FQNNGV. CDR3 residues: CASSPDRGTEAFF. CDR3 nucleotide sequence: TGTGCCAGCAGCCCGGACAGGGGGACTGAAGCTTTCTTT. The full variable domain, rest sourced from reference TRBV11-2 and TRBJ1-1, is EAGVAQSPRYKIIEKRQSVAFWCNPISGHATLYWYQQILGQGPKLLIQFQNNGVVDDSQLPKDRFSAERLKGVDSTLKIQPAKLEDSAVYLCASSPDRGTEAFFGQGTRLTVV.

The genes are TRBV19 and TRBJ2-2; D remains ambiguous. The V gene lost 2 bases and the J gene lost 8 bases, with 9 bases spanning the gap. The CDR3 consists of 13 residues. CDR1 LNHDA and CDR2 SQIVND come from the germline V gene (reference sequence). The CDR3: CASSINQEGELFF. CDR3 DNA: TGTGCCAGTAGTATAAACCAGGAAGGGGAGCTGTTTTTT. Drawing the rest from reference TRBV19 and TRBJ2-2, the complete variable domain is DGGITQSPKYLFRKEGQNVTLSCEQNLNHDAMYWYRQDPGQGLRLIYYSQIVNDFQKGDIAEGYSVSREKKESFPLTVTSAQKNPTAFYLCASSINQEGELFFGEGSRLTVL.

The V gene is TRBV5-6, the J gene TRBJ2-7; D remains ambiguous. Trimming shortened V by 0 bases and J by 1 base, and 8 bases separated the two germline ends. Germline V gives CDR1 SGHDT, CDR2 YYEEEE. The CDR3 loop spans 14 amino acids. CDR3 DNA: TGTGCCAGCAGCTTGGGGGCCAGATCCTACGAGCAGTACTTC. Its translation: CASSLGARSYEQYF.

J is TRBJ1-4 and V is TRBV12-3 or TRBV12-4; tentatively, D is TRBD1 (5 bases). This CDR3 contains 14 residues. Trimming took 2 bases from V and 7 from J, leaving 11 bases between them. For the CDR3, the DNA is TGTGCCAGCAGTTTACTGGGGGAGGGTGAAAAACTGTTTTTT. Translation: CASSLLGEGEKLFF.